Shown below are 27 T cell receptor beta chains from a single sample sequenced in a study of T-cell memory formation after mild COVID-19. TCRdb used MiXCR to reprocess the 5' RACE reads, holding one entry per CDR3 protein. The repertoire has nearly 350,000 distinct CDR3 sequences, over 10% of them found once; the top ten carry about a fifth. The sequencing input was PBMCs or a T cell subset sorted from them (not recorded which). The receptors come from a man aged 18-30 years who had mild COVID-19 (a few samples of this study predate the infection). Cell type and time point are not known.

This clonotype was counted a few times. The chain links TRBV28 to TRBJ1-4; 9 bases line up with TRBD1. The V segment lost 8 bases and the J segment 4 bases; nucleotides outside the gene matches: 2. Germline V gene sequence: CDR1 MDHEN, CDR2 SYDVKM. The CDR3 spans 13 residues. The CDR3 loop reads CASRDRVNEKLFF. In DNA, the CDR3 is TGTGCCAGCCGGGACAGGGTTAATGAAAAACTGTTTTTT.

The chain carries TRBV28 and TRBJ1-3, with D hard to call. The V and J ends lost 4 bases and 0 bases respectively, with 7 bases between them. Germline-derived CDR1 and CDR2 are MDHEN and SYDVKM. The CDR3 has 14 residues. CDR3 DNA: TGTGCCAGCAGTTCCCCAGGCTCTGGAAACACCATATATTTT. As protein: CASSSPGSGNTIYF.

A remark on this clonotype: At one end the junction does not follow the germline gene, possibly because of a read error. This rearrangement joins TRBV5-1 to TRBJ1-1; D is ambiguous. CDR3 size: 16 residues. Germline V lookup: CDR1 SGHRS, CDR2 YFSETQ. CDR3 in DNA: TGCGCCAGCAGCTTGGTCCCAGGCAGCCTCAACACTGTAGCTTTCTTT. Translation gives CASSLVPGSLNTVAFF. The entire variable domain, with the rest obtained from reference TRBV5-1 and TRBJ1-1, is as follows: KAGVTQTPRYLIKTRGQQVTLSCSPISGHRSVSWYQQTPGQGLQFLFEYFSETQRNKGNFPGRFSGRQFSNSRSEMNVSTLELGDSALYLCASSLVPGSLNTVAFFGQGTRLTVV.

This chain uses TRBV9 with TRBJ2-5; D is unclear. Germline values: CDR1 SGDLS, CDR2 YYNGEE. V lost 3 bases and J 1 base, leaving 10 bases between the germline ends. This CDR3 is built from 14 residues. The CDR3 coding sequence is TGTGCCAGCAGCGGAGGAGTTTTCCAAGAGACCCAGTACTTC. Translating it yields CASSGGVFQETQYF.

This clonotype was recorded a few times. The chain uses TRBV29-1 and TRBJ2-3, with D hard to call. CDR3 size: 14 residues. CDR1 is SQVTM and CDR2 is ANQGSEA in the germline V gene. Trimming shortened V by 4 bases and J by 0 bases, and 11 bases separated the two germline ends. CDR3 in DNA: TGCAGCGTTGTGGTTTGGGGTAGCACAGATACGCAGTATTTT. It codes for CSVVVWGSTDTQYF.

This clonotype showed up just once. In DNA, the CDR3 is TGTGCCAGCCGCCCGAGCGGGGGGGCTCGCCAGTTCTTC. This gives the protein CASRPSGGARQFF. This chain connects TRBV6-1 to TRBJ2-1; the match to TRBD2 covers 10 bases. V shed 8 bases and J 13 bases; nucleotides not matched to a gene: 11. This CDR3 is built from 13 residues. Germline V gene data show CDR1 as MNHNS and CDR2 as SASEGT.

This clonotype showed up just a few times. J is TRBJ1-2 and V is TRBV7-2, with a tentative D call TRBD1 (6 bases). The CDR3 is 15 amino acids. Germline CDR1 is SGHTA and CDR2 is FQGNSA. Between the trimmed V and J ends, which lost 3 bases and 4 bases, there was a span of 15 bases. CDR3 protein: CASSFGAGASYGYTF. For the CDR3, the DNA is TGTGCCAGCAGCTTCGGGGCAGGGGCCAGCTATGGCTACACCTTC.

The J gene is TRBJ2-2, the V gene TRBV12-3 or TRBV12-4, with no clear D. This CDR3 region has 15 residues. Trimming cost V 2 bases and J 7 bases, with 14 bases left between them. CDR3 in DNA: TGTGCCAGCAGTTTAAGAGGCCCTCGAAGCGGGGAGCTGTTTTTT. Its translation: CASSLRGPRSGELFF.

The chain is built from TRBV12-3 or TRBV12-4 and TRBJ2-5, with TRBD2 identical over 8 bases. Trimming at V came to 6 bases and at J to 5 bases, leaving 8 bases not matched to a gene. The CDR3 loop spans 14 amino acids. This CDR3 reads CASRPGGSAETQYF. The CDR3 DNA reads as TGTGCCAGCAGACCGGGGGGGTCCGCGGAGACCCAGTACTTC.

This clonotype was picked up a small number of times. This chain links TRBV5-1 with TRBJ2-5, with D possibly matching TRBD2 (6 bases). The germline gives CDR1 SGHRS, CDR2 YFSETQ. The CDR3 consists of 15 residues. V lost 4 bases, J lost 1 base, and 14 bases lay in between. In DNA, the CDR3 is TGCGCCAGCAGCCCAGGGACGGGACTCCAAGAGACCCAGTACTTC. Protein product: CASSPGTGLQETQYF.

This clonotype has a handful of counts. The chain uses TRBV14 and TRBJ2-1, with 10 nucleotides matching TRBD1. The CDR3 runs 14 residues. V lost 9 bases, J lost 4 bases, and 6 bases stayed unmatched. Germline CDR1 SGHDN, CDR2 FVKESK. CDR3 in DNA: TGTGCCAGGAGGGACAGGGGAGTTTACAATGAGCAGTTCTTC. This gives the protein CARRDRGVYNEQFF.

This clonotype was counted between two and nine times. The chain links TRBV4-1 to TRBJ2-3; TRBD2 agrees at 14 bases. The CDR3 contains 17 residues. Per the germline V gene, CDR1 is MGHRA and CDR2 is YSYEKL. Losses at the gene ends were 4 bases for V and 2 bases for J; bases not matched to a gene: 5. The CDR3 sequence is CASSPRTSGGNTDTQYF. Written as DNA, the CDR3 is TGCGCCAGCAGCCCCCGGACTAGCGGGGGGAACACAGATACGCAGTATTTT.

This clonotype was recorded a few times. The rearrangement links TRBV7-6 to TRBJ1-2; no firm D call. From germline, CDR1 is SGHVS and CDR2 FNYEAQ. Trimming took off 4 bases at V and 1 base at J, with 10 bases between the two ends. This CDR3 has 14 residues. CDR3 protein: CASSSGDDNYGYTF. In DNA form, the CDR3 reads TGTGCCAGCAGCTCCGGCGACGATAACTATGGCTACACCTTC.

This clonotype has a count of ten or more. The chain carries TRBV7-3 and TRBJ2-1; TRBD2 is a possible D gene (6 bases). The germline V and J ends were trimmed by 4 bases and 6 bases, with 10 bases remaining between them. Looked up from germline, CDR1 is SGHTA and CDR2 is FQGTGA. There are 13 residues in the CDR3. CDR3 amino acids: CASSSIGGNEQFF. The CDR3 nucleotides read TGTGCCAGCAGCTCTATCGGGGGCAATGAGCAGTTCTTC.

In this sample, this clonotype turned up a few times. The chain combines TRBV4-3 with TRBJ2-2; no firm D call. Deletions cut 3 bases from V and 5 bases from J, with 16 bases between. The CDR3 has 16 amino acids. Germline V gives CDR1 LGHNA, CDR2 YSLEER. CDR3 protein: CASSQKTVPSTGELFF. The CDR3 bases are TGCGCCAGCAGCCAGAAGACGGTCCCCAGTACCGGGGAGCTGTTTTTT.

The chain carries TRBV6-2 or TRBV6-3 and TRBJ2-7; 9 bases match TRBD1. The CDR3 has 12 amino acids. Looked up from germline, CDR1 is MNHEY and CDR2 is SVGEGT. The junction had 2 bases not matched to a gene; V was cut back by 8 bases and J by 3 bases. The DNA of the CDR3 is TGTGCCAGCGGGACAGGGATCTACGAGCAGTACTTC. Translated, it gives CASGTGIYEQYF.

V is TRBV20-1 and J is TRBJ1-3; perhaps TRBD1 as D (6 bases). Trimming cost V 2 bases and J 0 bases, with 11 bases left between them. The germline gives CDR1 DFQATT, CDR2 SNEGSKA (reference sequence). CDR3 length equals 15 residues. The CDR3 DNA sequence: TGCAGTGCTAGACTTACAGGGACCTCTGGAAACACCATATATTTT. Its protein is CSARLTGTSGNTIYF.

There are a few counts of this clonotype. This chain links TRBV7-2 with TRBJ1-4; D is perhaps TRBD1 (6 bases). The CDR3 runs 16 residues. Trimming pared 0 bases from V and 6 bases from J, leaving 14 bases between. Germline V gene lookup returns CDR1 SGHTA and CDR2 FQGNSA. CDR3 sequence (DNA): TGTGCCAGCAGCTTAGCGCTCGGGGGCGCATATGAAAAACTGTTTTTT. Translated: CASSLALGGAYEKLFF.

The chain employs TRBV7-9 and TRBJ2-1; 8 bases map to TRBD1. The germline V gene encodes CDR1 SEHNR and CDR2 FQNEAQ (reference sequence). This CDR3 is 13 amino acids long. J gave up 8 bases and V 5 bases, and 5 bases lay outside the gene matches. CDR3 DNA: TGTGCCAGCAGCCCGGACAGGGTAGATGAGCAGTTCTTC. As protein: CASSPDRVDEQFF. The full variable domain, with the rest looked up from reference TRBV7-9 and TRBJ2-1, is DTGVSQNPRHKITKRGQNVTFRCDPISEHNRLYWYRQTLGQGPEFLTYFQNEAQLEKSRLLSDRFSAERPKGSFSTLEIQRTEQGDSAMYLCASSPDRVDEQFFGPGTRLTVL.

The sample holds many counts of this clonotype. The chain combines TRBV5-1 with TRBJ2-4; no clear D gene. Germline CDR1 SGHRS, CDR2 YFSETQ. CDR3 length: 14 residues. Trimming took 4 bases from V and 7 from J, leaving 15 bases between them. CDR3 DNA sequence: TGCGCCAGCAGCGAACGAGCCCAATTCAACATTCAGTACTTC. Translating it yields CASSERAQFNIQYF.

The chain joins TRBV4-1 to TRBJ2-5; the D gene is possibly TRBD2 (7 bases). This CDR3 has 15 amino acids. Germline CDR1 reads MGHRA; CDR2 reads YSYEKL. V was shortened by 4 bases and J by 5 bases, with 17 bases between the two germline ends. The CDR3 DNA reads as TGCGCCAGCAGCCTACAGAGGCGGGGGCTGGAGACCCAGTACTTC. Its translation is CASSLQRRGLETQYF.

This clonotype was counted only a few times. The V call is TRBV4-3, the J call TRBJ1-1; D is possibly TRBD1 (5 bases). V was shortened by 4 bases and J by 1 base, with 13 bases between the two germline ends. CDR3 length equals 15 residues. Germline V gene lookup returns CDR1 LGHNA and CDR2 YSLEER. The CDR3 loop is CASSRYLGGNTEAFF. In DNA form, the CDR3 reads TGCGCCAGCAGCCGATACTTGGGGGGGAACACTGAAGCTTTCTTT.

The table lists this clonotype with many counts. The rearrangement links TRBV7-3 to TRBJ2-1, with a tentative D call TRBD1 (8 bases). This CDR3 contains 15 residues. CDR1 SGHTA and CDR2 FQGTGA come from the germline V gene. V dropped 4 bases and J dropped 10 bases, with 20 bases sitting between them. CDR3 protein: CASSSTTGEGIEQFF. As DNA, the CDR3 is TGTGCCAGCAGCTCGACGACAGGGGAGGGGATCGAGCAGTTCTTC.

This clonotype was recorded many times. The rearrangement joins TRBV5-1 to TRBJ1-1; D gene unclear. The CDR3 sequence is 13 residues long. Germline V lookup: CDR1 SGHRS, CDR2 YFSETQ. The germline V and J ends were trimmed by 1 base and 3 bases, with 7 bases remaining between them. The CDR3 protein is CASSLKMDTEAFF. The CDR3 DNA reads TGCGCCAGCAGCTTGAAAATGGACACTGAAGCTTTCTTT.

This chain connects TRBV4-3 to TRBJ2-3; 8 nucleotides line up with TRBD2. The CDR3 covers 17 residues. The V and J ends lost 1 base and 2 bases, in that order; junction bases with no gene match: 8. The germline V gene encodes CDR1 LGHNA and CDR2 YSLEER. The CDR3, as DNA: TGCGCCAGCAGCCAAGGCTCTCGAGCGGGGGTCACAGATACGCAGTATTTT. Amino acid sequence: CASSQGSRAGVTDTQYF.

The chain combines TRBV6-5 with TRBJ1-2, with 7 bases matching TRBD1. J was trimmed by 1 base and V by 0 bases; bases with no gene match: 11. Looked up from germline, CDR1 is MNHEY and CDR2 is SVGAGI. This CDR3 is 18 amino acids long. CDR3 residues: CASSYSGTVTLDNYGYTF. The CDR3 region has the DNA TGTGCCAGCAGTTACTCGGGGACAGTCACCTTAGATAACTATGGCTACACCTTC.

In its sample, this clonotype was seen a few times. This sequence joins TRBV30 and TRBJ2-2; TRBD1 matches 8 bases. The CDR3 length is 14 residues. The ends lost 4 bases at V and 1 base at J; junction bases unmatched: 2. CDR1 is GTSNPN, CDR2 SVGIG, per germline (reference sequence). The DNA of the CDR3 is TGTGCCTGGACTGGACAGGGGAACACCGGGGAGCTGTTTTTT. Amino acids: CAWTGQGNTGELFF.